This T cell receptor beta chain was documented in a study of early T cells in non-severe SARS-CoV-2 infection. Study details: Sequencing used unsorted whole-blood bulk RNA, so chains lack pairing.

CDR1 and CDR2 from the germline V gene are MNHEY and SVGAGI. CDR3 length: 13 amino acids. With 0 bases removed from V and 4 bases from J, the gap between germline ends came to 3 bases. Unique molecular identifier tags were affixed to discrete cDNA molecules. TCRdb re-called the 5' RACE reads with MiXCR, one entry per CDR3 protein. This sample has approximately 34,000 distinct CDR3 sequences, with 5.4% found just once. The sample holds many counts of this clonotype. Its specificity is not known. Study outcomes and limitations: A preference for anti-spike CD8 responses marked VDJdb matching, which missed private and CD4 specificities.

V and J are TRBV6-5 and TRBJ2-2; D unclear. The sequence was obtained from an adult who was a healthcare worker with PCR-confirmed SARS-CoV-2 infection or an uninfected control (not recorded which). Sample: whole blood, taken at baseline. CDR3 sequence reads: CASSYSSTGELFF. The CDR3 DNA is TGTGCCAGCAGTTACTCCTCCACCGGGGAGCTGTTTTTT.